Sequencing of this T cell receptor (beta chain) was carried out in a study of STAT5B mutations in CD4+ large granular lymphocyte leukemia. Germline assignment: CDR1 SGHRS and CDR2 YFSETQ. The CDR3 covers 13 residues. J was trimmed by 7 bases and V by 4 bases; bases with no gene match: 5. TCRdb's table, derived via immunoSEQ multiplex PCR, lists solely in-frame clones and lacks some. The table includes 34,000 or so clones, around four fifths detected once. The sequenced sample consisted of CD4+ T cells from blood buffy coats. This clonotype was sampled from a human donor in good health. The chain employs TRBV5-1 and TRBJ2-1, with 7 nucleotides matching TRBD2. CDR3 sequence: CASSRPGGNEQFF. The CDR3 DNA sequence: TGCGCCAGCAGCCGCCCCGGGGGGAATGAGCAGTTCTTC. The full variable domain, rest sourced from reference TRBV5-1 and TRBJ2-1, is KAGVTQTPRYLIKTRGQQVTLSCSPISGHRSVSWYQQTPGQGLQFLFEYFSETQRNKGNFPGRFSGRQFSNSRSEMNVSTLELGDSALYLCASSRPGGNEQFFGPGTRLTVL.